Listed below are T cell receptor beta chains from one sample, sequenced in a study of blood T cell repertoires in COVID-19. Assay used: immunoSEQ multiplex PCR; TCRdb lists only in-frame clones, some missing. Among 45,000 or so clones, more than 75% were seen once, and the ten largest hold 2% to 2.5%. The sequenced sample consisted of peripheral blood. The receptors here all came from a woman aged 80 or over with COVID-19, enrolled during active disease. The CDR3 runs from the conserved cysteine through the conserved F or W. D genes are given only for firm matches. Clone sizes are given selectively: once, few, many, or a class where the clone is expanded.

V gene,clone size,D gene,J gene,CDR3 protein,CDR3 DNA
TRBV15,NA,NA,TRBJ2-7,CATSRDTLAYEQYF,TGTGCCACCAGCAGAGATACCCTGGCTTACGAGCAGTACTTC
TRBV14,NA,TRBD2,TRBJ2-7,CASSFISGSTYEQYF,TGTGCCAGCAGCTTCATTAGCGGGAGTACCTACGAGCAGTACTTC
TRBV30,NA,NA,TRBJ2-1,CACPGLRVFNEQFF,TGTGCCTGTCCGGGACTTCGGGTGTTCAATGAGCAGTTCTTC
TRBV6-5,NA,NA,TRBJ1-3,CASSLGQPGNTIYF,TGTGCCAGCAGTCTCGGACAACCCGGAAACACCATATATTTT
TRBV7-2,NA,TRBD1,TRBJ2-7,CASSREGDRAYEQYF,TGTGCCAGCAGCCGCGAGGGGGACAGGGCGTACGAGCAGTACTTC
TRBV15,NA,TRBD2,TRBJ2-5,CATSRGGSGRTQYF,TGTGCCACCAGCAGAGGGGGTAGCGGGAGAACCCAGTACTTC
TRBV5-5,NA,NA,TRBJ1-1,CASSLGPGIDTEAFF,TGTGCCAGCAGCTTGGGGCCAGGGATAGACACTGAAGCTTTCTTT
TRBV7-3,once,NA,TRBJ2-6,CASSRGGGANVLTF,TGTGCCAGCAGCCGGGGTGGTGGGGCCAACGTCCTGACTTTC
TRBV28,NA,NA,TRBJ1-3,CASLGNTIYF,TGTGCCAGCCTAGGAAACACCATATATTTT
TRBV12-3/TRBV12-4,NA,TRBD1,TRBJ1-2,CASSARTGQGYTF,TGTGCCAGCAGTGCCCGGACAGGGCAAGGCTACACCTTC
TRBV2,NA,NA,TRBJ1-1,CASTEGRLNTEAFF,TGTGCCAGCACCGAGGGCAGGTTGAACACTGAAGCTTTCTTT
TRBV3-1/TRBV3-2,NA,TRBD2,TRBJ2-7,CASSQVAGASYEQYF,TGTGCCAGCAGCCAAGTAGCGGGAGCCTCCTACGAGCAGTACTTC
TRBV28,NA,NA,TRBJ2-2,CASIRGSNTGELFF,TGTGCCAGCATCAGGGGATCGAACACCGGGGAGCTGTTTTTT
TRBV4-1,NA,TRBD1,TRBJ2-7,CASSQPDRAPYEQYF,TGCGCCAGCAGCCAGCCGGACAGGGCTCCCTACGAGCAGTACTTC
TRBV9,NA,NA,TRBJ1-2,CASSVAVNYGYTF,TGTGCCAGCAGCGTAGCGGTCAACTATGGCTACACCTTC
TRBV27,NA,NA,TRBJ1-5,CASRSGGANQPQHF,TGTGCCAGCCGGAGCGGGGGGGCGAATCAGCCCCAGCATTTT
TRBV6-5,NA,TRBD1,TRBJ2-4,CASSGTAVAKNIQYF,TGTGCCAGCAGCGGGACAGCGGTAGCCAAAAACATTCAGTACTTC
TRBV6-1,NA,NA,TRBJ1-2,CASSEAVGSNYGYTF,TGTGCCAGCAGTGAAGCGGTTGGGAGCAACTATGGCTACACCTTC
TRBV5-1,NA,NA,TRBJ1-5,CASSLQGGSNQPQHF,TGCGCCAGCAGCTTACAGGGAGGGAGCAATCAGCCCCAGCATTTT
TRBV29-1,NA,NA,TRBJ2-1,CSVPMQFF,TGCAGCGTCCCCATGCAGTTCTTC
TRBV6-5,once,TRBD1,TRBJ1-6,CASSSLGTGNSPLHF,TGTGCCAGCAGCTCACTCGGGACAGGAAATTCACCCCTCCACTTT
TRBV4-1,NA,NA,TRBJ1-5,CASSQLQGLRPQHF,TGCGCCAGCAGCCAACTTCAGGGTTTGAGGCCCCAGCATTTT
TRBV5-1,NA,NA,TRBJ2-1,CASSPVSGVYNEQFF,TGCGCCAGCAGCCCCGTTTCCGGGGTTTACAATGAGCAGTTCTTC
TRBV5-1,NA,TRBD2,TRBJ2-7,CASSLSLAVSYEQYF,TGCGCCAGCAGCTTGTCACTAGCGGTCTCCTACGAGCAGTACTTC
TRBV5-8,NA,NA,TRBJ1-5,CASSLARSQPQHF,TGTGCCAGCAGCTTGGCAAGAAGCCAGCCCCAGCATTTT
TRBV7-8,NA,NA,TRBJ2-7,CASSLRRHEQYF,TGTGCCAGCAGCTTAAGGCGGCACGAGCAGTACTTC
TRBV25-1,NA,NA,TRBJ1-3,CASSARVHSGNTIYF,TGTGCCAGCAGCGCCAGGGTACACTCTGGAAACACCATATATTTT
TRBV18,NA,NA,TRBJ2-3,CASSPRVTDTQYF,TGTGCCAGCTCACCCCGGGTCACAGATACGCAGTATTTT
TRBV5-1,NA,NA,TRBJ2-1,CASSYQFNEQFF,TGCGCCAGCAGCTACCAGTTCAATGAGCAGTTCTTC
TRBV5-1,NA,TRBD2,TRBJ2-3,CASSTTGLAVTDTQYF,TGCGCCAGCAGCACTACCGGACTAGCCGTCACAGATACGCAGTATTTT
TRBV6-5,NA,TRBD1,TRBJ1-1,CASSYTGAGAEAFF,TGTGCCAGCAGTTACACAGGGGCAGGAGCTGAAGCTTTCTTT
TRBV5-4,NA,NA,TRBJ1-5,CASSWSREGPQHF,TGTGCCAGCAGCTGGTCCCGCGAGGGGCCCCAGCATTTT
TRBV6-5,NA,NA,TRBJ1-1,CASSSPLGANTEAFF,TGTGCCAGCAGCTCACCGTTAGGAGCGAACACTGAAGCTTTCTTT
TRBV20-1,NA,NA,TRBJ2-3,CSASRSDTQYF,TGCAGTGCTAGTCGGTCAGATACGCAGTATTTT
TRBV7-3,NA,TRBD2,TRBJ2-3,CASSLAGVTDTQYF,TGTGCCAGCAGCCTAGCGGGGGTAACAGATACGCAGTATTTT
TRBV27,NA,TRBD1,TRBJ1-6,CASSPGDRRNSPLHF,TGTGCCAGCAGTCCAGGGGACAGGAGAAATTCACCCCTCCACTTT
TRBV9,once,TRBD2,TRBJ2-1,CASSVEAGGGNEQFF,TGTGCCAGCAGCGTAGAGGCGGGAGGAGGTAATGAGCAGTTCTTC
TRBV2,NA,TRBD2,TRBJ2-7,CASSEFGRGRVLNEQYF,TGTGCCAGCAGTGAGTTCGGGCGCGGGAGGGTATTAAATGAGCAGTACTTC
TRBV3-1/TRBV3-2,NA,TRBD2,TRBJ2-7,CASSQGTPAGIYEQYF,TGTGCCAGCAGCCAAGGAACCCCAGCGGGAATCTACGAGCAGTACTTC
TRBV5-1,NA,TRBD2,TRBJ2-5,CASSSGGTSGKETQYF,TGCGCCAGCAGCTCGGGGGGGACTAGCGGTAAAGAGACCCAGTACTTC